The 3 T cell receptor beta chains in this list originate from one sample, sequenced in a study of spatial heterogeneity in lung cancer (dated by TCRdb to about 2019). Libraries were made using 5' RACE. For sequencing, a NextSeq 500 was employed. Clones were called with MiXCR by TCRdb after fastp trimmed the public reads at Q25, and only in-frame beta chains were retained. Records with the same CDR3 protein are collapsed into one entry carrying the most frequent genes and DNA. This sample has around 63,000 distinct CDR3 sequences in its table, and nearly 6.5% of those were observed once. Clones ranked in the top ten supply roughly 14% of the sample. According to the study, the label for this sample's time point signals: sample taken at primary tumor resection. This sample comprised PBMCs, obtained at surgery. The source is a female donor with early-stage non-small cell lung cancer.

The chain employs TRBV5-4 and TRBJ2-2, with 10 bases that match TRBD2. Trimming at V came to 0 bases and at J to 0 bases, leaving 2 bases not matched to a gene. The germline V gene encodes CDR1 SGHNT and CDR2 YYREEE (reference sequence). CDR3 size: 17 residues. This CDR3 is CASSLGTSGANTGELFF. CDR3 nucleotides: TGTGCCAGCAGCTTGGGAACTAGCGGGGCGAACACCGGGGAGCTGTTTTTT.

This clonotype has ten or more counts. The CDR3 reads CASSPQNTEAFF. In DNA form, the CDR3 reads TGTGCCAGCTCACCACAGAACACTGAAGCTTTCTTT. V gene TRBV18 combines with J gene TRBJ1-1; the D is unclear. Trimming cost V 1 base and J 1 base, with 1 base left between them. This CDR3 has 12 residues. From germline, CDR1 is KGHSH and CDR2 LQKENI.

The sample holds a few counts of this clonotype. This chain joins TRBV19 and TRBJ1-1, with 7 nucleotides matching TRBD1. The CDR3 is 14 amino acids. Trimming took 4 bases from V and 1 from J; bases not matched to a gene: 3. CDR1 and CDR2 from the germline V gene are LNHDA and SQIVND (reference sequence). The CDR3 is CASSNKGANTEAFF. CDR3 bases: TGTGCCAGTAGTAATAAGGGGGCGAACACTGAAGCTTTCTTT.